This entry describes one TCR beta chain. Antigen unknown. Germline V CDR1 and CDR2: GTSNPN, SVGIG (reference sequence). V was cut by 8 bases and J by 10 bases, with 23 bases left in between. The CDR3 has 13 residues. This sample is part of a study of cytomegalovirus exposure and HLA in healthy donors. General study results and limits: Beyond CMV serostatus, there was no information to go on about immune exposure. Across donors, most TCRs were seen rarely, yet some public ones were widespread.

Researchers ran the PCR with 60 Vbeta and 13 Jbeta primers. The assay was immunoSEQ multiplex PCR, and TCRdb's table has in-frame clones only and misses some. The table includes approximately 200,000 clones, less than 85% detected once. Sequencing used PBMCs. This sequence originates from a girl aged 2 to 9 in good health and CMV-seronegative. The chain carries TRBV30 and TRBJ1-2; D gene uncertain. CDR3 region: CALEYQTKADYTF. The CDR3 DNA sequence: TGTGCCCTGGAGTACCAGACGAAGGCCGACTACACCTTC.